The source of this T cell receptor (beta chain) is a study of cytomegalovirus exposure and HLA in healthy donors. As for the study in general: In a previous analysis, some 120 million unique TCR beta sequences were found from 170 million or so T cells.

Germline CDR1 is MDHEN and CDR2 is SYDVKM. The CDR3 spans 14 residues. V lost 6 bases to trimming and J lost 6 bases; unmatched junction nucleotides: 10. PCR amplification relied on 60 Vbeta primers (plus 13 Jbeta primers). Only in-frame clones appear in the TCRdb table, and some are missing; sequencing was by immunoSEQ multiplex PCR. The sample contains about 98,000 clones, around 67% of which appear only once. This chain uses TRBV28 with TRBJ2-7; the match to TRBD2 covers 8 bases. The sample taken for sequencing was PBMCs. This clonotype was obtained from a man between 45 and 60 years old in good health and CMV-seronegative. CDR3 in amino acids: CASRARGGSGEQYF. The CDR3 DNA sequence: TGTGCCAGCAGGGCCCGGGGGGGGTCGGGCGAGCAGTACTTC.